Listed here are 11 T cell receptor beta chains from one sample, sequenced in a study of shared clonotypes between healthy human individuals. Profiled with immunoSEQ multiplex PCR; TCRdb holds only in-frame clones, not every one. The top ten clones hold more than 0.1% of a sample with millions of clones, roughly 95% of them seen once. Sequenced input: naive CD4+ T cells sorted from blood. The subset denotes: CD45RA+ positively selected. The source of these receptors is a man between 18 and 35 years old in good health.

The rearrangement uses TRBV25-1 and TRBJ2-5; D ambiguous. The CDR3 length is 15 residues. The V gene's germline CDR1 is MGHDK and CDR2 SYGVNS. The ends were cut back, 3 bases at V and 3 bases at J, with 14 bases in the middle. The CDR3 here is CASSEPRPYKETQYF. The CDR3 nucleotides read TGTGCCAGCAGTGAGCCTCGTCCGTACAAAGAGACCCAGTACTTC.

Concerning this clone: Being one base from a much bigger clone, this may be a read error. V gene TRBV2 combines with J gene TRBJ2-5, with D unclear. CDR1 is SNHLY, CDR2 FYNNEI, per germline. Between the trimmed V and J ends, which lost 6 bases and 5 bases, there was a span of 7 bases. The CDR3 has 11 residues. Written as DNA, the CDR3 is TGTGCCAGCAGCTTCAAGGAGACCCAGTACTTC. Its protein product is CASSFKETQYF.

This sequence joins TRBV5-6 and TRBJ1-1; TRBD1 agrees at 9 bases. The CDR3 sequence is 13 residues long. Germline assignment: CDR1 SGHDT and CDR2 YYEEEE. V lost 5 bases and J lost 4; bases outside the gene matches: 3. CDR3 residues: CASSSQGATEAFF. The DNA of the CDR3 is TGTGCCAGCAGTTCACAGGGGGCCACTGAAGCTTTCTTT.

The chain employs TRBV21-1 and TRBJ2-2; TRBD2 reflects the table's D call only, with no check against the DNA. TRBV21-1 is a known pseudogene. The CDR3 contains 19 residues. The CDR3 nucleotides are TGTGCCAGCAGCAAATTCCGCCGGAAAAGTAGCCTCAACACCGGGGAGCTGTTTTTT. Protein: CASSKFRRKSSLNTGELFF.

About this clone: Distinct nucleotide sequences in the sample also encode this CDR3. This sequence joins TRBV19 and TRBJ2-7; D is undetermined. Trimming took off 2 bases at V and 6 bases at J, with 8 bases between the two ends. The germline gives CDR1 LNHDA, CDR2 SQIVND (reference sequence). The CDR3 is 12 amino acids. CDR3 amino acids: CASSILGSEQYF. The CDR3 DNA follows: TGTGCCAGTAGTATACTAGGTTCCGAGCAGTACTTC. Full variable domain (outside the CDR3, taken from reference TRBV19 and TRBJ2-7): DGGITQSPKYLFRKEGQNVTLSCEQNLNHDAMYWYRQDPGQGLRLIYYSQIVNDFQKGDIAEGYSVSREKKESFPLTVTSAQKNPTAFYLCASSILGSEQYFGPGTRLTVT.

CDR3 nucleotide sequence: TGTGCCAGCAGCCCCTCCCCAGGTGAAAAGTCCCAGTACTTC. Amino acids: CASSPSPGEKSQYF. The chain combines TRBV7-2 with TRBJ2-5; D call uncertain. The V gene lost 5 bases and the J gene lost 9 bases, with 19 bases spanning the gap. Germline-derived CDR1 and CDR2 are SGHTA and FQGNSA. The CDR3 covers 14 residues.

This chain joins TRBV15 and TRBJ1-3; tentative D call: TRBD1 (6 bases). The CDR3 extends over 18 amino acids. The V gene's germline CDR1 is LNHNV and CDR2 YYDKDF (reference sequence). Between the trimmed V and J ends, which lost 1 base and 0 bases, there was a span of 16 bases. CDR3: CATSRASGGQSSGNTIYF. CDR3 in DNA: TGTGCCACCAGCAGAGCGAGTGGGGGGCAAAGCTCTGGAAACACCATATATTTT.

The chain employs TRBV25-1 and TRBJ1-3; tentative D call: TRBD1 (5 bases). CDR1 MGHDK and CDR2 SYGVNS come from the germline V gene. The germline V and J ends were trimmed by 1 base and 1 base, with 8 bases remaining between them. The CDR3 totals 15 residues. CDR3 sequence (DNA): TGTGCCAGCAGTGAATTTGGGGGGTCTGGAAACACCATATATTTT. Its translation: CASSEFGGSGNTIYF.

In its sample, this clone was seen once. The chain has TRBV19 and TRBJ2-3; D is unclear. This CDR3 has 15 residues. CDR1 is LNHDA and CDR2 is SQIVND in the germline V gene (reference sequence). V was trimmed by 3 bases and J by 4 bases, leaving 14 bases between them. CDR3 loop: CASSMYSVGADTQYF. CDR3 coding DNA: TGTGCCAGTAGTATGTACAGCGTAGGAGCAGATACGCAGTATTTT.

The gene calls are TRBV7-8 and TRBJ1-5, with TRBD1 as a possible D gene (6 bases). Germline lookup yields CDR1 SGHVS and CDR2 FQNEAQ. Trimming removed 5 bases at V and 4 bases at J, with 12 bases between. The CDR3 length is 14 residues. The CDR3: CASSQRGANQPQHF. The CDR3 DNA reads TGTGCCAGCAGCCAACGGGGGGCGAATCAGCCCCAGCATTTT.

The chain has TRBV6-5 and TRBJ2-2; TRBD2 aligns across 11 bases. Unmatched junction bases numbered 6, after V lost 7 bases and J lost 5 bases. Germline CDR1 and CDR2: MNHEY and SVGAGI. The CDR3 consists of 15 residues. CDR3 sequence: CASNLAGGPTGELFF. The CDR3 region has the DNA TGTGCCAGCAATTTAGCGGGAGGGCCTACCGGGGAGCTGTTTTTT.